These 27 T cell receptor beta chains share one sample of origin, sequenced in a study of T cells in localized non-small cell lung cancer (dated by TCRdb to 2018 to 2020). Libraries were made using the immunoSEQ multiplex PCR assay. Held by TCRdb, this immuneACCESS table contains in-frame sequences only and omits some clones. Under half of the omission traces to an unresolved V gene where checked; the cause of the rest is unknown. Across this sample there are 130,000 or so clones, with more than 80% seen only once. Together, the top ten hold 1.5% to 2% of the sample. The sequencing here drew on peripheral blood, taken before any cancer treatment. The receptors here all came from a female donor older than 55 with stage I lung adenocarcinoma.

The chain links TRBV27 to TRBJ1-4; unclear D gene. Trimming left V 4 bases short and J 4 bases short, with 13 bases between. This CDR3 spans 15 amino acids. Per the germline V gene, CDR1 is MNHEY and CDR2 is SMNVEV (reference sequence). CDR3 coding DNA: TGTGCCAGCAGTTCGACCGGGCTATATAATGAAAAACTGTTTTTT. As protein: CASSSTGLYNEKLFF.

The gene calls are TRBV12-5 and TRBJ2-1, with D perhaps TRBD1 (6 bases). Trimming took off 3 bases at V and 4 bases at J, with 10 bases between the two ends. Germline CDR1 LGHNT, CDR2 FRNRAP. This CDR3 contains 14 residues. The CDR3 loop is CASGFGQPYNEQFF. The CDR3 DNA reads TGTGCTAGTGGTTTTGGACAGCCGTACAATGAGCAGTTCTTC. The whole variable domain, remainder taken from reference TRBV12-5 and TRBJ2-1, is DARVTQTPRHKVTEMGQEVTMRCQPILGHNTVFWYRQTMMQGLELLAYFRNRAPLDDSGMPKDRFSAEMPDATLATLKIQPSEPRDSAVYFCASGFGQPYNEQFFGPGTRLTVL.

This chain links TRBV7-9 with TRBJ2-7; D not certain. Germline values: CDR1 SEHNR, CDR2 FQNEAQ (reference sequence). The V gene lost 7 bases and the J gene lost 1 base, with 14 bases spanning the gap. This CDR3 is built from 14 residues. DNA for the CDR3: TGTGCCAGCACCCTAGAACAGCAATCCTACGAGCAGTACTTC. Protein product: CASTLEQQSYEQYF.

The genes are TRBV7-8 and TRBJ2-7; D call uncertain. Germline CDR1 and CDR2: SGHVS and FQNEAQ. The V and J ends lost 4 bases and 5 bases respectively, with 12 bases between them. The CDR3 contains 13 residues. The CDR3 reads CASSYPFYNEQYF. CDR3 bases: TGTGCCAGCAGCTACCCCTTCTACAACGAGCAGTACTTC. The whole variable domain, remainder taken from reference TRBV7-8 and TRBJ2-7, is GAGVSQSPRYKVAKRGQDVALRCDPISGHVSLFWYQQALGQGPEFLTYFQNEAQLDKSGLPSDRFFAERPEGSVSTLKIQRTQQEDSAVYLCASSYPFYNEQYFGPGTRLTVT.

The rearrangement uses TRBV11-3 and TRBJ2-5; TRBD2 aligns across 8 bases. Losses at the gene ends were 5 bases for V and 5 bases for J; bases not matched to a gene: 4. CDR3 length: 13 residues. The germline CDR1 and CDR2 sequences are SGHNT and YENEEA. CDR3 amino acids: CASSNLAGETQYF. The CDR3 nucleotides are TGTGCCAGCAGCAACTTAGCGGGGGAGACCCAGTACTTC.

The chain carries TRBV27 and TRBJ2-7; TRBD1 matches at 7 bases. The V and J ends lost 2 bases and 5 bases, in that order; junction bases with no gene match: 6. This CDR3 is 14 amino acids long. Germline CDR1 is MNHEY and CDR2 is SMNVEV (reference sequence). Here the CDR3 DNA reads TGTGCCAGCAGTTTAAGACAGGGTAGGGACGAGCAGTACTTC. This codes for CASSLRQGRDEQYF.

About this clone: A clone one base away is much larger, so this may be a read error. The sample contains more than one DNA sequence encoding this CDR3. The chain uses TRBV29-1 and TRBJ1-2; TRBD1 is a possible D gene (6 bases). The CDR3 covers 12 residues. The V and J ends lost 7 bases and 8 bases respectively, with 17 bases between them. Per germline, CDR1 SQVTM and CDR2 ANQGSEA. The CDR3 region is CSAVQGGDGYTF. Written as DNA, the CDR3 is TGCAGCGCCGTACAGGGAGGCGACGGCTACACCTTC.

This clone was seen a few times. V is TRBV5-1 and J is TRBJ1-2; D possibly corresponds to TRBD1 (6 bases). V lost 4 bases and J 0 bases, leaving 13 bases between the germline ends. Germline CDR1 and CDR2: SGHRS and YFSETQ. This CDR3 comprises 15 residues. Here the CDR3 reads CASSPGQQANYGYTF. The CDR3 bases are TGCGCCAGCAGCCCCGGACAGCAAGCTAACTATGGCTACACCTTC.

The chain uses TRBV4-2 and TRBJ2-5; the match to TRBD2 covers 14 bases. CDR1 is LGHNA and CDR2 is YNFKEQ in the germline V gene. The CDR3 extends over 19 amino acids. V trimming: 0 bases; J trimming: 2 bases; junction bases outside the gene matches: 8. The CDR3 nucleotides are TGTGCCAGCAGCCAAGATTCGACTAGCGGGAGGGCCGATCAAGAGACCCAGTACTTC. Amino acid sequence: CASSQDSTSGRADQETQYF.

The V and J genes are TRBV14 and TRBJ2-7; D not resolved. Trimming took 1 base from V and 8 from J, leaving 6 bases between them. This CDR3 region has 11 residues. Germline loops: CDR1 SGHDN, CDR2 FVKESK. The CDR3 coding sequence is TGTGCCAGCAGCCAAGGGGTTCAGCAGTACTTC. Encoded protein: CASSQGVQQYF.

This chain connects TRBV7-9 to TRBJ2-1; 12 positions agree with TRBD2. Trimming removed 1 base from V and 0 bases from J; junction bases left unmatched: 1. This CDR3 region has 17 residues. The V gene's germline CDR1 is SEHNR and CDR2 FQNEAQ (reference sequence). The CDR3 region is CASSLGTSGNSYNEQFF. For the CDR3, the DNA is TGTGCCAGCAGCTTAGGGACTAGCGGGAACTCCTACAATGAGCAGTTCTTC.

The V gene is TRBV10-1, the J gene TRBJ2-1, with D tentatively TRBD1 or TRBD2 (5 bases each). CDR3 length: 15 residues. V lost 5 bases and J lost 4, with 15 bases in between. Germline V gene lookup returns CDR1 WNHNN and CDR2 SYGVQD (reference sequence). The CDR3 region is CASSSGTSQYNEQFF. The CDR3 region has the DNA TGCGCCAGCAGTTCCGGGACGTCGCAATACAATGAGCAGTTCTTC.

The chain joins TRBV27 to TRBJ2-7; 8 bases line up with TRBD2. CDR1 is MNHEY, CDR2 SMNVEV, per germline (reference sequence). V lost 3 bases, J lost 6 bases, and 13 bases stayed unmatched. CDR3 length: 16 residues. The CDR3 sequence is CASSFLGTGTRREQYF. CDR3 sequence (DNA): TGTGCCAGCAGTTTTCTGGGAACCGGGACTAGACGCGAGCAGTACTTC.

This clone was detected a few times. The genes are TRBV27 and TRBJ2-7; D might be TRBD2 (6 bases). Germline V gives CDR1 MNHEY, CDR2 SMNVEV (reference sequence). There are 12 residues in the CDR3. The V and J ends lost 2 bases and 7 bases respectively, with 9 bases between them. The CDR3, as DNA: TGTGCCAGCAGTTTAGGCCGGGGGGAGCAGTACTTC. Its protein product is CASSLGRGEQYF.

The J gene is TRBJ1-5, the V gene TRBV11-2; 9 nucleotides match TRBD1. Germline CDR1 and CDR2: SGHAT and FQNNGV. The CDR3 sequence is 15 residues long. The V segment lost 1 base and the J segment 7 bases; nucleotides outside the gene matches: 5. Here the CDR3 DNA reads TGTGCCAGCAGCTTAGTCTCCACAGGGGGCCAGCCCCAGCATTTT. Its protein product is CASSLVSTGGQPQHF.

The chain joins TRBV6-6 to TRBJ1-5; TRBD1 aligns across 9 bases. The CDR3 is 15 amino acids. Trimming at V came to 6 bases and at J to 3 bases, leaving 6 bases not matched to a gene. Germline CDR1 reads MNHNY; CDR2 reads SVGAGI (reference sequence). In nucleotides, the CDR3 is TGTGCCAGCAGGTACGGGGACAGGGCCAATCAGCCCCAGCATTTT. The encoded protein is CASRYGDRANQPQHF.

The chain couples TRBV5-1 to TRBJ2-7; no firm D call. Looked up from germline, CDR1 is SGHRS and CDR2 is YFSETQ. The CDR3 has 14 residues. The V and J ends lost 4 bases and 2 bases respectively, with 13 bases between them. Written as DNA, the CDR3 is TGCGCCAGCAGCACTCCGGGTCGCCCCTACGAGCAGTACTTC. Its translation is CASSTPGRPYEQYF.

The genes are TRBV2 and TRBJ1-2; D may be TRBD1 (6 bases). This CDR3 comprises 14 residues. Germline CDR1 SNHLY, CDR2 FYNNEI. Trimming left V 5 bases short and J 4 bases short, with 14 bases between. The CDR3 spells CASSRTTGVYGYTF. The CDR3 bases are TGTGCCAGCAGTAGAACGACAGGAGTCTATGGCTACACCTTC.

The rearrangement uses TRBV18 and TRBJ1-5; D uncertain. Trimming removed 3 bases at V and 6 bases at J, with 6 bases between. Germline V gene sequence: CDR1 KGHSH, CDR2 LQKENI. The CDR3 length is 12 residues. CDR3: CASSPPGQPQHF. The CDR3 coding sequence is TGTGCCAGCTCACCTCCAGGTCAGCCCCAGCATTTT.

The gene calls are TRBV7-9 and TRBJ2-7; 7 bases line up with TRBD2. This CDR3 has 16 residues. The germline V gene has CDR1 SEHNR and CDR2 FQNEAQ (reference sequence). V shed 3 bases and J 3 bases; nucleotides not matched to a gene: 11. The CDR3: CASSLVGGRAYYEQYF. The CDR3 bases are TGTGCCAGCAGCTTGGTTGGGGGGAGGGCCTACTACGAGCAGTACTTC.

This chain joins TRBV4-2 and TRBJ2-7, with 9 positions matching TRBD2. The CDR3 totals 16 residues. V dropped 4 bases and J dropped 4; count of bases not matched to a gene: 11. Germline CDR1 is LGHNA and CDR2 is YNFKEQ. In DNA, the CDR3 is TGTGCCAGCAGCCGACTTGAGGCGGGAGGGCCGTACGAGCAGTACTTC. Translated, it gives CASSRLEAGGPYEQYF.

The rearrangement uses TRBV5-1 and TRBJ2-4, with a weak D call TRBD2 (6 bases). This CDR3 spans 16 amino acids. V was pared by 4 bases and J by 1 base, with 15 bases between. Germline V CDR1 and CDR2: SGHRS, YFSETQ. CDR3 in DNA: TGCGCCAGCAGCAGACTAGAGGATATGGCCAAAAACATTCAGTACTTC. The encoded protein is CASSRLEDMAKNIQYF.

This chain joins TRBV19 and TRBJ2-7; D possibly matches TRBD1 or TRBD2 (5 bases each). V lost 5 bases and J lost 1, with 15 bases in between. The CDR3 is 15 residues long. CDR1 and CDR2 from the germline V gene are LNHDA and SQIVND (reference sequence). CDR3 DNA: TGTGCCAGTAGTCAAAGCCGGGACGCGTCCTACGAGCAGTACTTC. It codes for CASSQSRDASYEQYF. The variable domain in full, completed from reference TRBV19 and TRBJ2-7, reads DGGITQSPKYLFRKEGQNVTLSCEQNLNHDAMYWYRQDPGQGLRLIYYSQIVNDFQKGDIAEGYSVSREKKESFPLTVTSAQKNPTAFYLCASSQSRDASYEQYFGPGTRLTVT.

This clone has just one count. The chain uses TRBV25-1 and TRBJ1-2, with TRBD1 matching over 9 bases. CDR1 is MGHDK, CDR2 SYGVNS, per germline. This CDR3 spans 13 amino acids. The V segment lost 3 bases and the J segment 4 bases; nucleotides outside the gene matches: 0. The DNA for the CDR3 is TGTGCCAGCAGTGAGACAGGGGGCTATGGCTACACCTTC. Encoded protein: CASSETGGYGYTF.

This clone showed up many times. The chain couples TRBV6-6 to TRBJ1-1; no clear D. V was trimmed by 5 bases and J by 0 bases, leaving 7 bases between them. CDR3 size: 13 residues. Germline V gene data show CDR1 as MNHNY and CDR2 as SVGAGI (reference sequence). The CDR3 is CASSLGLNTEAFF. The CDR3 nucleotides are TGTGCCAGCAGTCTAGGACTGAACACTGAAGCTTTCTTT.

The chain couples TRBV15 to TRBJ2-1; the match to TRBD2 covers 7 bases. This CDR3 spans 17 amino acids. CDR1 and CDR2 (germline): LNHNV, YYDKDF (reference sequence). Germline trimming cut 3 bases from V and 10 bases from J; bases unmatched to any gene: 18. The CDR3, as DNA: TGTGCCACCAGCAGGGGAATGTATAGCGGGTGGGCCGGGGAGCAGTTCTTC. It specifies CATSRGMYSGWAGEQFF.

The chain couples TRBV20-1 to TRBJ2-1; D gene ambiguous. V was trimmed by 2 bases and J by 8 bases, leaving 7 bases between them. The length of the CDR3 is 11 residues. Per germline, CDR1 DFQATT and CDR2 SNEGSKA (reference sequence). The CDR3 nucleotides read TGCAGTGCTAGATCTCGGGATGAGCAGTTCTTC. This sequence encodes CSARSRDEQFF.